The present T cell receptor (beta chain) was sequenced within a study of beta chain features in type 1 diabetes. Note on this clone: Its antigen is not identified.

Based on CD45RO/CCR7/CD25/CD127/CD95/CD27, CD4+ regulatory, stem cell-like memory, naive and central memory cells were sorted. This CDR3 is built from 12 residues. The ends were cut back, 5 bases at V and 2 bases at J, with 5 bases in the middle. Germline CDR1 reads SGHTA; CDR2 reads FQGNSA. The study, taken as a whole, reports: Equally in patients and controls, PCR might preferentially amplify shorter templates. For patients, the naive, central memory and Treg TCRB repertoires appeared more alike than for healthy donors.

The authors reverse transcribed all of the isolated RNA, so sequencing captured expressed TCRB transcripts. Libraries were prepared by immunoSEQ multiplex PCR; TCRdb keeps only in-frame clonotypes and omits some of them. Of under 400,000 clones in the sample, approximately 15% are singletons; the top ten hold approximately 7%. This sequence originates from a man aged 25-45 years in good health. The sample taken for sequencing was central memory CD4+ T cells from blood. The V and J genes are TRBV7-2 and TRBJ2-3, with D uncertain. In nucleotides, the CDR3 is TGTGCCAGCAGCGAGTACACAGATACGCAGTATTTT. It yields the protein CASSEYTDTQYF.